Listed below are T cell receptor beta chains from one sample, sequenced in a study of shared clonotypes between healthy human individuals. Assay used: immunoSEQ multiplex PCR; TCRdb lists only in-frame clones, some missing. The sample consists of about 330,000 clones, roughly 87% of them appearing once. Sequenced input: memory CD8+ T cells sorted from blood. These receptors originate from a man aged 18-30 years in good health. CDR3s include the opening cysteine and the closing phenylalanine or tryptophan. The D gene is left open where the match is weak. Clone size appears in some rows only: once, few, many, or a class for an expanded clone.

j_call: TRBJ1-6
clone_size: -
d_call: -
v_call: TRBV14
cdr3_nt: TGTGCCAGCAGCCAAGTTACAGGGAGCTCACCCCTCCACTTT
cdr3_aa: CASSQVTGSSPLHF

j_call: TRBJ2-1
clone_size: once
d_call: -
v_call: TRBV2
cdr3_nt: TGTGCCAGCAGCGAGGGCCCCTCCGCAAGAGAGCAGTTCTTC
cdr3_aa: CASSEGPSAREQFF

j_call: TRBJ2-2
clone_size: -
d_call: -
v_call: TRBV4-2
cdr3_nt: TGTGCCAGCAGCCAAGAGTCGTCAGCAGAGGACGGGGAGCTGTTTTTT
cdr3_aa: CASSQESSAEDGELFF

j_call: TRBJ1-5
clone_size: once
d_call: -
v_call: TRBV28
cdr3_nt: TGTGCCAGCAGTCCTGAGACAGTCTATAGCAATCAGCCCCAGCATTTT
cdr3_aa: CASSPETVYSNQPQHF

j_call: TRBJ1-3
clone_size: -
d_call: -
v_call: TRBV5-6
cdr3_nt: TGTGCCAGCAGCTTCGGGGCAGGCCCTGGAAACACCATATATTTT
cdr3_aa: CASSFGAGPGNTIYF

j_call: TRBJ2-4
clone_size: -
d_call: -
v_call: TRBV9
cdr3_nt: TGTGCCAGCAGCGTAGATGGGCACCCGGGGAACATTCAGTACTTC
cdr3_aa: CASSVDGHPGNIQYF

j_call: TRBJ2-5
clone_size: -
d_call: TRBD2
v_call: TRBV15
cdr3_nt: TGTGCCACCAGCAGAGGACTAGCGGGAAAAGAGACCCAGTACTTC
cdr3_aa: CATSRGLAGKETQYF

j_call: TRBJ1-2
clone_size: -
d_call: TRBD1
v_call: TRBV5-1
cdr3_nt: TGCGCCAGCAGCCCGCGGGACAGGGTGGGGAATGGCTACACCTTC
cdr3_aa: CASSPRDRVGNGYTF

j_call: TRBJ1-1
clone_size: -
d_call: -
v_call: TRBV13
cdr3_nt: TGTGCCAGCAGGTCTGGCCAGGGGACTGAAGCTTTCTTT
cdr3_aa: CASRSGQGTEAFF

j_call: TRBJ1-1
clone_size: -
d_call: -
v_call: TRBV5-4
cdr3_nt: TGTGCCAGCAGCCTAACGTTGGTGTACACTGAAGCTTTCTTT
cdr3_aa: CASSLTLVYTEAFF

j_call: TRBJ2-3
clone_size: -
d_call: -
v_call: TRBV27
cdr3_nt: TGTGCCAGCAGTTTGGCGAATAGCGCAGATACGCAGTATTTT
cdr3_aa: CASSLANSADTQYF

j_call: TRBJ2-7
clone_size: -
d_call: -
v_call: TRBV27
cdr3_nt: TGTGCCAGCAGTCCCTCGGGCGGAGAAAGCTCCTACGAGCAGTACTTC
cdr3_aa: CASSPSGGESSYEQYF

j_call: TRBJ1-1
clone_size: few
d_call: -
v_call: TRBV5-6
cdr3_nt: TGTGCCAGCGGCTTCGGGGGGCCGGCCACTGAAGCTTTCTTT
cdr3_aa: CASGFGGPATEAFF

j_call: TRBJ2-2
clone_size: -
d_call: -
v_call: TRBV5-6
cdr3_nt: TGTGCCAGCAGCTTATTAGCCTTCCTCGGCGCCGGGGAGCTGTTTTTT
cdr3_aa: CASSLLAFLGAGELFF

j_call: TRBJ2-7
clone_size: once
d_call: -
v_call: TRBV29-1
cdr3_nt: TGCAGCGTTCACAGTCTGGGTTCCTACGAGCAGTACTTC
cdr3_aa: CSVHSLGSYEQYF

j_call: TRBJ2-1
clone_size: many
d_call: TRBD2
v_call: TRBV29-1
cdr3_nt: TGCAGCGTTGGGACTAGCGGGGGTGGGAATGAGCAGTTCTTC
cdr3_aa: CSVGTSGGGNEQFF

j_call: TRBJ1-1
clone_size: -
d_call: TRBD1
v_call: TRBV30
cdr3_nt: TGTGCCTGGAGTCCAGGACAGGGATCGGAAGCTTTCTTT
cdr3_aa: CAWSPGQGSEAFF

j_call: TRBJ1-1
clone_size: few
d_call: TRBD1
v_call: TRBV6-6
cdr3_nt: TGTGCCAGCAGTATAGGGGGCATCACTGAAGCTTTCTTT
cdr3_aa: CASSIGGITEAFF

j_call: TRBJ2-5
clone_size: -
d_call: -
v_call: TRBV9
cdr3_nt: TGTGCCAGCAGTCCCCAGTCCAGGGCAGCCACCCAAGAGACCCAGTACTTC
cdr3_aa: CASSPQSRAATQETQYF

j_call: TRBJ1-2
clone_size: -
d_call: TRBD1
v_call: TRBV5-1
cdr3_nt: TGCGCCAGCAGCCGACAGGGTCTAGGACTCTATGGCTACACCTTC
cdr3_aa: CASSRQGLGLYGYTF

j_call: TRBJ2-1
clone_size: many
d_call: TRBD2
v_call: TRBV11-3
cdr3_nt: TGTGCCAGCAGCTTTAACAAGAGCGGGAGCTCCTACAATGAGCAGTTCTTC
cdr3_aa: CASSFNKSGSSYNEQFF

j_call: TRBJ2-7
clone_size: -
d_call: -
v_call: TRBV4-3
cdr3_nt: TGCGCCAGCAGCCAAGATCTCGTCCCCTACGAGCAGTACTTC
cdr3_aa: CASSQDLVPYEQYF

j_call: TRBJ2-2
clone_size: -
d_call: TRBD1
v_call: TRBV6-1
cdr3_nt: TGTGCCAGCAGTGAAGGGACAGGGGAGACCGGGGAGCTGTTTTTT
cdr3_aa: CASSEGTGETGELFF

j_call: TRBJ2-1
clone_size: -
d_call: -
v_call: TRBV4-3
cdr3_nt: TGCGCCAGCAGCCAAGCGTGGCAGGGGTTCCCCTACAATGAGCAGTTCTTC
cdr3_aa: CASSQAWQGFPYNEQFF

j_call: TRBJ1-1
clone_size: -
d_call: TRBD1
v_call: TRBV5-4
cdr3_nt: TGTGCCAGCAGCTTGGGAAGCAACAGGGGTGAAGCTTTCTTT
cdr3_aa: CASSLGSNRGEAFF

j_call: TRBJ2-5
clone_size: -
d_call: -
v_call: TRBV7-7
cdr3_nt: TGTGCTAGCAGCTTAGGCCCCGGAGAGACCCAGTACTTC
cdr3_aa: CASSLGPGETQYF

j_call: TRBJ2-2
clone_size: -
d_call: -
v_call: TRBV5-4
cdr3_nt: TGTGCCAGCAGCTTTCGCGGGACCGGGGAGCTGTTTTTT
cdr3_aa: CASSFRGTGELFF

j_call: TRBJ2-1
clone_size: once
d_call: TRBD1
v_call: TRBV7-9
cdr3_nt: TGTGCCAGCTGGGGGGACAGGGATTACAATGAGCAGTTCTTC
cdr3_aa: CASWGDRDYNEQFF

j_call: TRBJ2-7
clone_size: -
d_call: TRBD2
v_call: TRBV4-3
cdr3_nt: TGCGCCAGCAGAGCAGAGATCTCAGATCGGGGAGGGCCAGTTAACGAGCAGTACTTC
cdr3_aa: CASRAEISDRGGPVNEQYF

j_call: TRBJ2-7
clone_size: -
d_call: -
v_call: TRBV15
cdr3_nt: TGTGCCACCAGCAGAGATTATGGGGGGTCTTCCTACGAGCAGTACTTC
cdr3_aa: CATSRDYGGSSYEQYF

j_call: TRBJ1-4
clone_size: -
d_call: -
v_call: TRBV7-9
cdr3_nt: TGTGCCAGCAGCGTCGGACAGAATGAAAAACTGTTTTTT
cdr3_aa: CASSVGQNEKLFF

j_call: TRBJ1-5
clone_size: once
d_call: -
v_call: TRBV27
cdr3_nt: TGTGCCAGCAGTAATTTTGGTCAGCCCCAGCATTTT
cdr3_aa: CASSNFGQPQHF

j_call: TRBJ1-1
clone_size: -
d_call: -
v_call: TRBV7-9
cdr3_nt: TGTGCCAGCAGCCCTGGGGATCAAGCTTTCTTT
cdr3_aa: CASSPGDQAFF

j_call: TRBJ2-7
clone_size: -
d_call: -
v_call: TRBV6-1
cdr3_nt: TGTGCCAGCAGTGAGTGGTTAGGCTACGAGCAGTACTTC
cdr3_aa: CASSEWLGYEQYF

j_call: TRBJ2-7
clone_size: -
d_call: TRBD1
v_call: TRBV7-9
cdr3_nt: TGTGCCAGCAGCTTAGTAGGGGGCGAATCCGAGCAGTACTTC
cdr3_aa: CASSLVGGESEQYF

j_call: TRBJ2-5
clone_size: -
d_call: TRBD1
v_call: TRBV5-1
cdr3_nt: TGCGCCAGCAGCCAAATGGGACAGGGTATAGAGACCCAGTACTTC
cdr3_aa: CASSQMGQGIETQYF

j_call: TRBJ2-5
clone_size: once
d_call: -
v_call: TRBV6-5
cdr3_nt: TGTGCCAGCAGTTCAGAGTACCAAGAGACCCAGTACTTC
cdr3_aa: CASSSEYQETQYF

j_call: TRBJ1-5
clone_size: -
d_call: -
v_call: TRBV10-3
cdr3_nt: TGTGCCATCAGTGAGTCGATCGGGCTTAATCAGCCCCAGCATTTT
cdr3_aa: CAISESIGLNQPQHF

j_call: TRBJ2-1
clone_size: -
d_call: -
v_call: TRBV5-1
cdr3_nt: TGCGCCAGCAGCTTGCGGGGGACCTACAATGAGCAGTTCTTC
cdr3_aa: CASSLRGTYNEQFF

j_call: TRBJ2-1
clone_size: -
d_call: -
v_call: TRBV4-3
cdr3_nt: TGCGCCAGCAGCCAAGATGGAGGGGCCGACTACAATGAGCAGTTCTTC
cdr3_aa: CASSQDGGADYNEQFF

j_call: TRBJ1-3
clone_size: once
d_call: -
v_call: TRBV9
cdr3_nt: TGTGCCAGCAGCGTCCAGGGTGCCTACTCTGGAAACACCATATATTTT
cdr3_aa: CASSVQGAYSGNTIYF

j_call: TRBJ2-7
clone_size: -
d_call: -
v_call: TRBV11-2
cdr3_nt: TGTGCCAGCAGCCTTGGGACTTTGAGCCACGAGCAGTACTTC
cdr3_aa: CASSLGTLSHEQYF

j_call: TRBJ2-7
clone_size: once
d_call: TRBD1
v_call: TRBV28
cdr3_nt: TGTGCCAGCAGTTCGGACAGGAGCTACGAGCAGTACTTC
cdr3_aa: CASSSDRSYEQYF

j_call: TRBJ1-1
clone_size: -
d_call: -
v_call: TRBV7-9
cdr3_nt: TGTGCCAGCAGCTTAGTTCGAGTAGGGGTAACTGAAGCTTTCTTT
cdr3_aa: CASSLVRVGVTEAFF